The next 29 T cell receptor beta chains were all read from a single sample in a study of T cell therapy after organ transplantation. These receptors have no identified antigens. This sample's time point: 20-29 weeks after completion of therapy. The protocol was immunoSEQ multiplex PCR, while the TCRdb copy is restricted to in-frame clones and leaves out a portion. The table has roughly 15,000 clones, roughly 85% seen once. The material was CD8+ T cells from blood, obtained after autologous CMV-specific T cell therapy. These receptors were collected from a human patient who had received a solid organ transplant and had CMV disease. Some T cells may have come from the graft donor.

The chain carries TRBV4-2 and TRBJ1-3; D gene uncertain. With 0 bases removed from V and 0 bases from J, the gap between germline ends came to 15 bases. CDR1 and CDR2 (germline): LGHNA, YNFKEQ. CDR3 length: 18 residues. The CDR3: CASSQDGRGVASGNTIYF. Written as DNA, the CDR3 is TGTGCCAGCAGCCAAGATGGCCGAGGCGTAGCCTCTGGAAACACCATATATTTT.

This clone showed up just once. This chain connects TRBV27 to TRBJ1-1, with no clear D. CDR1 is MNHEY, CDR2 SMNVEV, per germline (reference sequence). Trimming shortened V by 5 bases and J by 1 base, and 11 bases separated the two germline ends. The length of the CDR3 is 14 residues. As DNA, the CDR3 is TGTGCCAGCAGTCTAGCCAAACCGAACACTGAAGCTTTCTTT. Translation gives CASSLAKPNTEAFF.

The chain carries TRBV30 and TRBJ1-2; 7 bases line up with TRBD1. V gave up 2 bases and J gave up 5 bases; unmatched junction bases: 11. There are 15 residues in the CDR3. Germline V gives CDR1 GTSNPN, CDR2 SVGIG (reference sequence). CDR3 protein: CAWSPWQGDGYGYTF. The CDR3 DNA follows: TGTGCCTGGAGTCCTTGGCAGGGGGACGGGTATGGCTACACCTTC.

In the case of this clone: An end of the junction does not agree with germline; a read error may underlie this. V usage is TRBV6-6 and J usage is TRBJ1-5, with D possibly being TRBD1 (5 bases). This CDR3 has 14 amino acids. Per the germline V gene, CDR1 is MNHNY and CDR2 is SVGAGI (reference sequence). The CDR3 DNA follows: TGCGCCAGCGCCGCCGCAGGGAGCAATCAGCCCCAGCATTTT. Protein product: CASAAAGSNQPQHF.

V is TRBV27 and J is TRBJ2-7, with 7 bases identical to TRBD1. There are 14 residues in the CDR3. Germline CDR1 and CDR2: MNHEY and SMNVEV (reference sequence). Losses at the gene ends were 3 bases for V and 4 bases for J; bases not matched to a gene: 6. CDR3 coding DNA: TGTGCCAGCAGTTTTATAGGGACAGAATACGAGCAGTACTTC. Amino acids: CASSFIGTEYEQYF.

This chain connects TRBV5-3 to TRBJ2-4; no definite D call. TRBV5-3 is assigned to the ORF class and has an uncertain function. Trimming left V 3 bases short and J 1 base short, with 11 bases between. The CDR3 is made up of 15 amino acids. For the CDR3, the DNA is TGTGCCAGAAGCTCAGATGGTGGCGCCAAAAACATTCAGTACTTC. Encoded protein: CARSSDGGAKNIQYF.

The V call is TRBV30, the J call TRBJ2-3; no definite D call. This CDR3 has 15 residues. Trimming pared 5 bases from V and 2 bases from J, leaving 17 bases between. From germline, CDR1 is GTSNPN and CDR2 SVGIG (reference sequence). In DNA, the CDR3 is TGTGCCTGGGCCGGAGCTCCTTTGAACACAGATACGCAGTATTTT. It encodes CAWAGAPLNTDTQYF.

The gene calls are TRBV6-4 and TRBJ1-5, with D possibly matching TRBD1 (5 bases). CDR1 is MRHNA and CDR2 is SNTAGT in the germline V gene. Deletions cut 9 bases from V and 0 bases from J, with 24 bases between. The CDR3 runs 18 residues. Written as DNA, the CDR3 is TGTGCCAGAGCCTTACATTACAGGCGGGACTATAGCAATCAGCCCCAGCATTTT. This translates into CARALHYRRDYSNQPQHF.

For this clone: This sample also contains other DNA sequences that code for the same CDR3. The J gene is TRBJ2-7, the V gene TRBV4-1; D gene unclear. The germline V gene has CDR1 MGHRA and CDR2 YSYEKL. There are 14 residues in the CDR3. Trimming removed 1 base at V and 0 bases at J, with 7 bases between. For the CDR3, the DNA is TGCGCCAGCAGCCAAGGGACGGCCTCCTACGAGCAGTACTTC. Translating gives CASSQGTASYEQYF.

This rearrangement joins TRBV19 to TRBJ1-1, with a weak D call TRBD1 (5 bases). V was cut by 7 bases and J by 6 bases, with 15 bases left in between. The CDR3 consists of 13 residues. Germline lookup yields CDR1 LNHDA and CDR2 SQIVND (reference sequence). This chain's CDR3 is CASNDIGGAEAFF. For the CDR3, the DNA is TGTGCCAGTAATGATATCGGGGGGGCTGAAGCTTTCTTT.

The chain recombines TRBV7-9 with TRBJ1-2; the match to TRBD1 covers 7 bases. Germline CDR1 reads SEHNR; CDR2 reads FQNEAQ (reference sequence). V shed 5 bases and J 2 bases; nucleotides not matched to a gene: 5. The CDR3 consists of 14 residues. The CDR3 sequence is CASSHGTENYGYTF. In DNA, the CDR3 is TGTGCCAGCAGCCACGGGACAGAGAACTATGGCTACACCTTC.

V usage is TRBV7-6 and J usage is TRBJ2-3; 7 nucleotides agree with TRBD2. CDR1 and CDR2 from the germline V gene are SGHVS and FNYEAQ. Losses at the gene ends were 8 bases for V and 1 base for J; bases not matched to a gene: 3. CDR3 length: 13 residues. DNA of the CDR3: TGTGCCAGCGCTGGGGGGGGCACAGATACGCAGTATTTT. Its protein product is CASAGGGTDTQYF.

This clone was detected only once. V and J are TRBV7-8 and TRBJ2-1, with D hard to call. CDR3 size: 17 residues. V lost 2 bases to trimming and J lost 0 bases, with 14 bases between them. The germline gives CDR1 SGHVS, CDR2 FQNEAQ. CDR3 protein: CASSLLTALSSYNEQFF. In DNA, the CDR3 is TGTGCCAGCAGCTTACTCACGGCGTTAAGCTCCTACAATGAGCAGTTCTTC.

J is TRBJ2-3 and V is TRBV6-4; 9 positions match TRBD1. Per the germline V gene, CDR1 is MRHNA and CDR2 is SNTAGT. J gave up 4 bases and V 3 bases, and 8 bases lay outside the gene matches. The CDR3 is made up of 16 amino acids. The CDR3 DNA is TGTGCCAGCAGTGAGGCGGGACAGGGTGGCGCAGATACGCAGTATTTT. Its translation is CASSEAGQGGADTQYF.

The V gene is TRBV27, the J gene TRBJ1-3, with unresolved D. V dropped 5 bases and J dropped 3 bases, with 11 bases sitting between them. Per the germline V gene, CDR1 is MNHEY and CDR2 is SMNVEV (reference sequence). The CDR3 extends over 14 amino acids. The CDR3 DNA sequence: TGTGCCAGCAGTGCCTCCCGCGGTGGAAACACCATATATTTT. This encodes CASSASRGGNTIYF.

The chain links TRBV19 to TRBJ2-7; 14 nucleotides align to TRBD2. The CDR3 consists of 16 residues. V shed 5 bases and J 3 bases; nucleotides not matched to a gene: 6. From germline, CDR1 is LNHDA and CDR2 SQIVND (reference sequence). The CDR3 nucleotides read TGTGCCAGTAGTCCGGGACTAGCGGGAGCAAGCTACGAGCAGTACTTC. Its translation is CASSPGLAGASYEQYF.

This chain joins TRBV4-3 and TRBJ2-7; D may be TRBD2 (5 bases). V shed 1 base and J shed 1 base, with 8 bases lying between them. The CDR3 is 14 amino acids. Germline values: CDR1 LGHNA, CDR2 YSLEER. The CDR3 DNA follows: TGCGCCAGCAGCCAAGTCCGGGGATCCTACGAGCAGTACTTC. Translation gives CASSQVRGSYEQYF.

The V and J genes are TRBV30 and TRBJ2-2, with D tentatively TRBD1 or TRBD2 (5 bases each). CDR1 is GTSNPN and CDR2 is SVGIG in the germline V gene (reference sequence). The V and J ends lost 2 bases and 6 bases respectively, with 7 bases between them. The length of the CDR3 is 12 residues. CDR3 sequence: CAWSRGPGELFF. The CDR3 bases are TGTGCCTGGAGTCGGGGCCCCGGGGAGCTGTTTTTT.

The genes are TRBV9 and TRBJ2-7; D unclear. Trimming took 4 bases from V and 0 from J, leaving 11 bases between them. Germline V gene data show CDR1 as SGDLS and CDR2 as YYNGEE. The CDR3 totals 14 residues. The DNA of the CDR3 is TGTGCCAGCAGCCCCCGCCCTAACTCCTACGAGCAGTACTTC. This encodes CASSPRPNSYEQYF.

The chain combines TRBV7-9 with TRBJ1-2; D gene uncertain. V lost 5 bases, J lost 6 bases, and 16 bases lay in between. The CDR3 runs to 14 residues. From germline, CDR1 is SEHNR and CDR2 FQNEAQ (reference sequence). The CDR3 loop is CASSPIRRLHGYTF. CDR3 bases: TGTGCCAGCAGCCCAATAAGGCGCCTCCATGGCTACACCTTC.

V and J are TRBV6-1 and TRBJ2-5; 8 positions match TRBD1. The germline V gene has CDR1 MNHNS and CDR2 SASEGT. The CDR3 is 16 amino acids. V shed 2 bases and J 0 bases; nucleotides not matched to a gene: 5. The CDR3 DNA is TGTGCCAGCAGTGAACCCAACAGGGGGTACCAAGAGACCCAGTACTTC. This sequence encodes CASSEPNRGYQETQYF.

This chain joins TRBV11-2 and TRBJ2-7, with a possible D match to TRBD1 (6 bases). Trimming took 7 bases from V and 3 from J, leaving 13 bases between them. The CDR3 is 13 amino acids. Germline values: CDR1 SGHAT, CDR2 FQNNGV. CDR3 sequence (DNA): TGTGCCAGCACCCAACAGGGTTTCTACGAGCAGTACTTC. Translated, it gives CASTQQGFYEQYF.

The chain uses TRBV4-3 and TRBJ1-2, with a tentative D call TRBD1 (5 bases). CDR1 is LGHNA, CDR2 YSLEER, per germline. V was shortened by 2 bases and J by 2 bases, with 15 bases between the two germline ends. This CDR3 has 16 residues. The CDR3 DNA reads TGCGCCAGCAGCCAAACTCGAGGCAGGGCGAACTATGGCTACACCTTC. It codes for CASSQTRGRANYGYTF.

The chain recombines TRBV4-1 with TRBJ2-5; D call uncertain. The V gene lost 1 base and the J gene lost 9 bases, with 15 bases spanning the gap. There are 14 residues in the CDR3. The germline gives CDR1 MGHRA, CDR2 YSYEKL. The CDR3 DNA is TGCGCCAGCAGCCAAGTTAGTCGGGCTATGGCCCAGTACTTC. The encoded protein is CASSQVSRAMAQYF.

This chain connects TRBV13 to TRBJ2-7, with unresolved D. V was clipped by 2 bases and J by 6 bases, with 8 bases between them. CDR1 and CDR2 (germline): PRHDT, FYEKMQ (reference sequence). The CDR3 contains 12 residues. The CDR3 sequence: CASSLPPGEQYF. CDR3 bases: TGTGCCAGCAGCTTACCCCCTGGCGAGCAGTACTTC.

The gene calls are TRBV30 and TRBJ1-1, with D possibly matching TRBD1 (5 bases). Trimming left V 2 bases short and J 0 bases short, with 7 bases between. The CDR3 spans 13 residues. Per germline, CDR1 GTSNPN and CDR2 SVGIG (reference sequence). The CDR3 spells CAWSSGMNTEAFF. The CDR3 coding sequence is TGTGCCTGGAGTTCAGGGATGAACACTGAAGCTTTCTTT.

In its sample, this clone was seen once. This chain joins TRBV7-9 and TRBJ2-2; 7 nucleotides line up with TRBD1. J was trimmed by 0 bases and V by 3 bases; bases with no gene match: 1. Germline CDR1 and CDR2: SEHNR and FQNEAQ (reference sequence). This CDR3 spans 15 amino acids. The CDR3 sequence: CASSFGQANTGELFF. The DNA of the CDR3 is TGTGCCAGCAGCTTTGGACAGGCGAACACCGGGGAGCTGTTTTTT.

The genes are TRBV6-5 and TRBJ1-1, with D perhaps matching TRBD1 (6 bases). The CDR3 covers 16 residues. V was clipped by 0 bases and J by 0 bases, with 11 bases between them. CDR1 and CDR2 from the germline V gene are MNHEY and SVGAGI. The CDR3 loop is CASSYSKTGMNTEAFF. CDR3 sequence (DNA): TGTGCCAGCAGTTACTCGAAGACAGGCATGAACACTGAAGCTTTCTTT.

The chain carries TRBV6-6 and TRBJ2-3; D unclear. The CDR3 extends over 13 amino acids. Germline values: CDR1 MNHNY, CDR2 SVGAGI (reference sequence). Trimming removed 8 bases at V and 4 bases at J, with 13 bases between. CDR3 bases: TGTGCCAGCGCCTCGCGGAGTTCAGATACGCAGTATTTT. As protein: CASASRSSDTQYF.